This T cell receptor (beta chain) is from a study of identical twins. Study-level findings and limits: These conclusions were based on statistical analysis (cross-sectional, not following the same donors).

V lost 7 bases and J 0 bases, leaving 15 bases between the germline ends. CDR3 length: 16 amino acids. From germline, CDR1 is SGHAT and CDR2 FQNNGV. Template switching added a universal primer binding site, and final cDNA carried unique molecular identifiers. TCRdb recomputed calls from the 5' RACE reads with MiXCR, one row per CDR3 protein. The sample includes 1.5 million to 2 million distinct CDR3 sequences, around a third of them seen just once. On this clonotype: Its antigen is not known.

This receptor was obtained from a newborn girl in good health. Sample: cord blood. The chain couples TRBV11-2 to TRBJ2-2, with D perhaps TRBD1 (6 bases). CDR3 protein: CASTHFDRSNTGELFF. The CDR3 DNA is TGTGCCAGCACCCACTTTGACAGGTCGAACACCGGGGAGCTGTTTTTT. The complete variable domain, with remaining parts taken from reference TRBV11-2 and TRBJ2-2, reads EAGVAQSPRYKIIEKRQSVAFWCNPISGHATLYWYQQILGQGPKLLIQFQNNGVVDDSQLPKDRFSAERLKGVDSTLKIQPAKLEDSAVYLCASTHFDRSNTGELFFGEGSRLTVL.